A single sample is the source of the 11 T cell receptor beta chains below, sequenced in a study of CD8+ T cells in alopecia areata. Treatment denoted: oral pan-JAK inhibitor, 5-10 mg twice daily. Investigators isolated RNA and reverse transcribed it into cDNA to act as the sequencing template. Assay: immunoSEQ multiplex PCR; the TCRdb copy retains only in-frame clones and omits some. The sample holds about 190,000 clones, roughly 61% seen once. Here the sequenced sample was CD8+ T cells sorted from blood, taken at week 24, from a patient treated with tofacitinib. The receptors derive from a human donor with alopecia areata.

The rearrangement joins TRBV7-2 to TRBJ2-4, with 15 positions matching TRBD2. Per germline, CDR1 SGHTA and CDR2 FQGNSA. V lost 5 bases and J lost 0; bases outside the gene matches: 5. This CDR3 contains 18 residues. The CDR3 spells CASSISGLAGGAKNIQYF. The CDR3 DNA follows: TGTGCCAGCAGCATCTCGGGACTAGCGGGGGGAGCCAAAAACATTCAGTACTTC.

The chain has TRBV13 and TRBJ1-1, with a possible D match to TRBD1 (6 bases). There are 14 residues in the CDR3. Germline CDR1 reads PRHDT; CDR2 reads FYEKMQ (reference sequence). Trimming left V 6 bases short and J 5 bases short, with 16 bases between. CDR3 sequence: CASSFGRGNTEAFF. CDR3 coding DNA: TGTGCCAGCAGTTTCGGCAGGGGTAATACTGAAGCTTTCTTT.

This clone has just a few counts. This chain links TRBV9 with TRBJ1-1; no clear D. The V and J ends lost 0 bases and 4 bases respectively, with 7 bases between them. This CDR3 spans 13 amino acids. Germline V gene sequence: CDR1 SGDLS, CDR2 YYNGEE. Written as DNA, the CDR3 is TGTGCCAGCAGCGTAGGAAGGTTCACTGAAGCTTTCTTT. Translated: CASSVGRFTEAFF.

This clone was detected a few times. The chain recombines TRBV6-5 with TRBJ1-2; unclear D gene. V gave up 0 bases and J gave up 1 base, with 9 bases separating them. CDR1 and CDR2 from the germline V gene are MNHEY and SVGAGI. The CDR3 has 15 amino acids. The CDR3 loop is CASSYSRPVNYGYTF. The DNA for the CDR3 is TGTGCCAGCAGTTACTCGAGGCCCGTTAACTATGGCTACACCTTC.

V and J are TRBV5-1 and TRBJ2-7; 8 bases are a match to TRBD1. CDR3 length: 15 amino acids. Germline CDR1 and CDR2: SGHRS and YFSETQ. Trimming cost V 6 bases and J 3 bases; bases outside gene matches: 11. In nucleotides, the CDR3 is TGCGCCAGCATGGAATCGTCAGGGGGCTTCTACGAGCAGTACTTC. Protein product: CASMESSGGFYEQYF.

A word on this clone: Other DNA sequences in the sample encode the same CDR3. The chain is built from TRBV27 and TRBJ2-7; TRBD1 might be the D (5 bases). The ends were cut back, 2 bases at V and 4 bases at J, with 12 bases in the middle. CDR1 is MNHEY and CDR2 is SMNVEV in the germline V gene (reference sequence). CDR3 length: 14 amino acids. CDR3 amino acids: CASSLGQGAYEQYF. For the CDR3, the DNA is TGTGCCAGCAGTTTAGGGCAGGGTGCATACGAGCAGTACTTC.

The genes are TRBV13 and TRBJ2-2; the D call may be TRBD1 or TRBD2 (5 bases each). Germline CDR1 and CDR2: PRHDT and FYEKMQ (reference sequence). V shed 0 bases and J shed 1 base, with 12 bases lying between them. The CDR3 runs to 17 residues. The chain's CDR3 is CASSLGRGRQNTGELFF. The CDR3 region has the DNA TGTGCCAGCAGCTTAGGCCGGGGCAGACAGAACACCGGGGAGCTGTTTTTT.

J is TRBJ2-7 and V is TRBV23-1; D is perhaps TRBD1 or TRBD2 (5 bases each). TRBV23-1 is designated an ORF whose function remains uncertain. Trimming took off 0 bases at V and 2 bases at J, with 11 bases between the two ends. The CDR3 length is 15 residues. The CDR3 region is CASSQSEGIPYEQYF. The CDR3 DNA sequence: TGCGCCAGCAGTCAATCAGAGGGGATCCCCTACGAGCAGTACTTC.

This clone came up a few times. The genes are TRBV4-1 and TRBJ2-1, with 7 nucleotides matching TRBD1. The length of the CDR3 is 14 residues. The germline gives CDR1 MGHRA, CDR2 YSYEKL. Trimming at V came to 2 bases and at J to 9 bases, leaving 7 bases not matched to a gene. The CDR3 spells CASSQRGTAFEQFF. As DNA, the CDR3 is TGCGCCAGCAGCCAAAGGGGGACAGCCTTTGAGCAGTTCTTC.

The chain couples TRBV5-1 to TRBJ1-1; tentative D call: TRBD1 (5 bases). Trimming cost V 4 bases and J 0 bases, with 13 bases left between them. The CDR3 extends over 15 amino acids. Germline CDR1 reads SGHRS; CDR2 reads YFSETQ. As DNA, the CDR3 is TGCGCCAGCAGCCCTCCCGGGACTTTGAACACTGAAGCTTTCTTT. It translates to CASSPPGTLNTEAFF.

In its sample, this clone was seen a few times. V is TRBV23-1 and J is TRBJ1-2; the D is unclear. TRBV23-1 is flagged as an ORF with uncertain function. The CDR3 length is 16 residues. V lost 3 bases and J lost 0, with 14 bases in between. The CDR3 spells CASSQRGHSTNYGYTF. The CDR3 nucleotides read TGCGCCAGCAGTCAGCGAGGTCACAGCACTAACTATGGCTACACCTTC.